The 11 T cell receptor beta chains below were found in one sample sequenced in a study of blood T cell repertoires in COVID-19 (TCRdb year 2020). The method behind the library was the immunoSEQ multiplex PCR assay. TCRdb provides this immuneACCESS table in a form limited to in-frame rearrangements. Some clones are lacking; in checked studies, under half of them reflect an unresolved V gene, and why the rest are absent is not known. This sample gives around 190,000 clones in total; about 90% of them show up just once. The ten largest clones represent around 20% of the sample. The sample taken for sequencing was peripheral blood. The receptors derive from a man between 65 and 85 years old with active or convalescent COVID-19.

This clone was seen more than once but under ten times. This sequence joins TRBV10-3 and TRBJ1-2; the D gene is possibly TRBD1 (6 bases). The V gene lost 7 bases and the J gene lost 6 bases, with 18 bases spanning the gap. This CDR3 comprises 14 residues. CDR1 and CDR2 (germline): ENHRY, SYGVKD. In DNA, the CDR3 is TGTGCCATCAACTCCGGGACACTCTCTGATGGCTACACCTTC. As protein: CAINSGTLSDGYTF.

This chain connects TRBV10-2 to TRBJ1-5; 11 positions match TRBD1. Germline loops: CDR1 WSHSY, CDR2 SAAADI. The CDR3 has 15 amino acids. V was clipped by 3 bases and J by 6 bases; unmatched bases: 4. The chain's CDR3 is CASSDRTGGFQPQHF. The CDR3 DNA is TGCGCCAGCAGTGATCGGACAGGGGGCTTTCAGCCCCAGCATTTT.

The chain employs TRBV11-2 and TRBJ2-1, with 10 bases aligning to TRBD2. CDR1 and CDR2 from the germline V gene are SGHAT and FQNNGV. The CDR3 spans 15 residues. V gave up 3 bases and J gave up 9 bases; unmatched junction bases: 8. CDR3 loop: CASSFGLAAGGEQFF. As DNA, the CDR3 is TGTGCCAGCAGCTTCGGACTAGCGGCGGGGGGTGAGCAGTTCTTC.

This chain links TRBV7-6 with TRBJ2-2, with a tentative D call TRBD1 (6 bases). V gave up 3 bases and J gave up 1 base, with 15 bases separating them. This CDR3 contains 17 residues. Germline CDR1 SGHVS, CDR2 FNYEAQ. The CDR3 spells CASSFMSGQLNTGELFF. CDR3 DNA: TGTGCCAGCAGCTTTATGTCTGGACAGTTGAACACCGGGGAGCTGTTTTTT.

The chain couples TRBV16 to TRBJ1-4; D uncertain. CDR3 size: 17 residues. The germline CDR1 and CDR2 sequences are KGHSY and FQNENV. Trimming removed 4 bases from V and 3 bases from J, with 18 bases in between. The CDR3 here is CASSRIRAGSANEKLFF. The CDR3 nucleotides are TGTGCCAGCAGCCGGATAAGAGCAGGTTCGGCTAATGAAAAACTGTTTTTT.

J is TRBJ2-1 and V is TRBV6-2 or TRBV6-3; a possible D gene is TRBD2 (7 bases). This CDR3 spans 13 amino acids. Trimming removed 1 base from V and 9 bases from J, with 10 bases in between. CDR1 is MNHEY and CDR2 is SVGEGT in the germline V gene. Here the CDR3 reads CASSYWGGSEQFF. CDR3 in DNA: TGTGCCAGCAGTTACTGGGGGGGCTCTGAGCAGTTCTTC.

The chain has TRBV7-9 and TRBJ1-1; TRBD1 is a possible D gene (6 bases). The CDR3 runs 14 residues. V was pared by 5 bases and J by 3 bases, with 13 bases between. Germline V CDR1 and CDR2: SEHNR, FQNEAQ (reference sequence). The CDR3 coding sequence is TGTGCCAGCAGCCCCCCCGGACAGTACACTGAAGCTTTCTTT. It is translated as CASSPPGQYTEAFF.

This clone turned up a few times. The chain carries TRBV10-3 and TRBJ2-5; TRBD1 is a possible D gene (5 bases). Trimming removed 4 bases from V and 5 bases from J, with 11 bases in between. The CDR3 contains 13 residues. Germline V gene lookup returns CDR1 ENHRY and CDR2 SYGVKD. CDR3 loop: CAISGGAGETQYF. CDR3 nucleotides: TGTGCCATCAGTGGTGGGGCTGGGGAGACCCAGTACTTC.

The chain combines TRBV2 with TRBJ2-2; 9 nucleotides match TRBD1. Trimming cost V 10 bases and J 3 bases; bases outside gene matches: 12. Germline loops: CDR1 SNHLY, CDR2 FYNNEI. CDR3 length equals 16 residues. The CDR3 DNA reads TGTGCCATCCGGACAGGGGAGTTCCTATACACCGGGGAGCTGTTTTTT. Its translation is CAIRTGEFLYTGELFF.

The J gene is TRBJ1-5, the V gene TRBV28; TRBD1 matches at 10 bases. V gave up 7 bases and J gave up 4 bases; unmatched junction bases: 4. Per germline, CDR1 MDHEN and CDR2 SYDVKM. This CDR3 comprises 14 residues. CDR3 coding DNA: TGTGCCAGCACCCAGGGACAGGGGAATCAGCCCCAGCATTTT. It encodes CASTQGQGNQPQHF.

This chain joins TRBV6-5 and TRBJ2-5, with TRBD1 matching over 7 bases. The CDR3 runs to 13 residues. CDR1 is MNHEY, CDR2 SVGAGI, per germline. V lost 6 bases and J lost 3; bases outside the gene matches: 4. CDR3 amino acids: CASSRQGEETQYF. In DNA, the CDR3 is TGTGCCAGCAGCCGACAGGGAGAAGAGACCCAGTACTTC.